The source of this TCR beta chain is a study of B cell selection in AIRE deficiency. Study-level findings and limits: Around 31% of healthy-shared Treg TCRbeta sequences appeared in patient Tconv cells. In TCRBV usage, CDR3 length and diversity, patient Tconv and Treg cells matched healthy donors. Of approximately 3,600 shared Treg TCRbeta sequences, roughly 32% were healthy-donor-only and roughly 10% patient-only.

The CDR3 contains 12 residues. Germline CDR1 SGHAT, CDR2 FQNNGV. V was pared by 9 bases and J by 7 bases, with 16 bases between. The sorted conventional CD4 T cells were gated as CD4+CD127+. Control samples were from healthy, unrelated donors. Regarding this clone: Its antigen is currently unknown.

Some clones are missing from TCRdb's copy, which holds only in-frame ones; the method was immunoSEQ multiplex PCR. The sample records about 25,000 clones, roughly 95% being singletons. The clonotype was recovered from a human donor in good health. The specimen was CD4+CD127+ conventional T cells sorted from PBMCs. The chain links TRBV11-2 to TRBJ2-7; D unclear. The CDR3 region has the DNA TGTGCCAGTTTTGGAACGGCGGAAGAGCAGTACTTC. It is translated as CASFGTAEEQYF.